One T cell receptor (beta chain) is described in this entry. These data are taken from a study of cytomegalovirus exposure and HLA in healthy donors. Study at large: An earlier analysis found 95 million to 140 million unique TCR beta sequences from about 190 million T cells.

This CDR3 spans 15 amino acids. The germline CDR1 and CDR2 sequences are MRHNA and SNTAGT. V was pared by 1 base and J by 8 bases, with 3 bases of the junction left unmatched. Both 60 Vbeta primers and 13 Jbeta primers went into the PCR. TCRdb's table, derived via immunoSEQ multiplex PCR, lists solely in-frame clones and lacks some. The data hold fewer than 200,000 clones, with more than 70% observed a single time. This chain links TRBV6-4 with TRBJ2-1; 12 positions match TRBD2. The sequence derives from a male donor in good health and CMV-seronegative. The sequenced sample consisted of PBMCs. The CDR3 sequence is CASSDLGLAGYEQFF. The CDR3 DNA reads as TGTGCCAGCAGTGACTTGGGACTAGCGGGTTATGAGCAGTTCTTC.